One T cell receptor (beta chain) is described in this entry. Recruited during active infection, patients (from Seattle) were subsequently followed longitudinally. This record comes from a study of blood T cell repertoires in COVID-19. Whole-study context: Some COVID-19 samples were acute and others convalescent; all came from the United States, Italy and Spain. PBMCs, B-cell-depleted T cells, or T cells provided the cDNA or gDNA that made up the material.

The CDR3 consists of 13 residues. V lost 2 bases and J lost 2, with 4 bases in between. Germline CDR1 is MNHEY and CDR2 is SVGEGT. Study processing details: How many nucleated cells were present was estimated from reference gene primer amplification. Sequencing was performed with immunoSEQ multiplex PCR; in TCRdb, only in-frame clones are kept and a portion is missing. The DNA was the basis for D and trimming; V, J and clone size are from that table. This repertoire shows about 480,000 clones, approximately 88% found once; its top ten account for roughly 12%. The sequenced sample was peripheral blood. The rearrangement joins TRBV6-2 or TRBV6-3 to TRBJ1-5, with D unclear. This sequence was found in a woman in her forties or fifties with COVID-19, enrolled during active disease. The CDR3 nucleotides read TGTGCCAGCAGTTACGAGGGCAATCAGCCCCAGCATTTT. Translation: CASSYEGNQPQHF.